The 14 T cell receptor beta chains below come from one sample, sequenced in a study of cytomegalovirus exposure and HLA in healthy donors. With 60 Vbeta and 13 Jbeta primers, the PCR was carried out. Sequenced by immunoSEQ multiplex PCR; TCRdb stores in-frame clones only, minus some. The sample has roughly 86,000 clones; about three quarters are singletons. The specimen sequenced was PBMCs. These receptors all stem from a man in his fifties or sixties in good health and CMV-seropositive.

In its sample, this clone was seen a few times. The V gene is TRBV28, the J gene TRBJ2-7; no firm D call. This CDR3 has 13 residues. V lost 2 bases and J 1 base, leaving 6 bases between the germline ends. Germline lookup yields CDR1 MDHEN and CDR2 SYDVKM. CDR3 bases: TGTGCCAGCAGTTTAGGGCATTCCTACGAGCAGTACTTC. It translates to CASSLGHSYEQYF.

This clone was observed a single time. The gene calls are TRBV4-2 and TRBJ2-5, with a possible D match to TRBD2 (5 bases). Judging by the DNA end, TRBJ2-7 fits better; the J call may be wrong. CDR3 length equals 17 residues. Germline CDR1 reads LGHNA; CDR2 reads YNFKEQ. The CDR3 bases are TGTGCCAGCAGCCAAATCACGACGTCCGGGGACTCCTACGAGCAGTACTTC. This gives the protein CASSQITTSGDSYEQYF.

The chain joins TRBV7-7 to TRBJ2-1, with TRBD1 matching over 7 bases. Germline CDR1 SSHAT, CDR2 FNYEAQ (reference sequence). With 1 base clipped from V and 3 bases from J, the junction kept 3 bases outside the gene matches. This CDR3 is 15 amino acids long. This CDR3 is CASSLGGQNYNEQFF. The CDR3 coding sequence is TGTGCCAGCAGCTTAGGGGGACAGAACTACAATGAGCAGTTCTTC.

This clone was counted a single time. V is TRBV7-9 and J is TRBJ1-4, with 10 bases fitting TRBD1. The V gene's germline CDR1 is SEHNR and CDR2 FQNEAQ (reference sequence). This CDR3 has 15 residues. V lost 4 bases, J lost 5 bases, and 4 bases stayed unmatched. Here the CDR3 reads CASSSGQGENEKLFF. For the CDR3, the DNA is TGTGCCAGCAGCTCCGGACAGGGGGAAAATGAAAAACTGTTTTTT. Based on the CDR3 plus reference TRBV7-9 and TRBJ1-4, the full variable domain is DTGVSQNPRHKITKRGQNVTFRCDPISEHNRLYWYRQTLGQGPEFLTYFQNEAQLEKSRLLSDRFSAERPKGSFSTLEIQRTEQGDSAMYLCASSSGQGENEKLFFGSGTQLSVL.

The J gene is TRBJ1-2, the V gene TRBV28; no clear D. From germline, CDR1 is MDHEN and CDR2 SYDVKM. Between the trimmed V and J ends, which lost 5 bases and 4 bases, there was a span of 5 bases. CDR3 size: 11 residues. In DNA form, the CDR3 reads TGTGCCAGCAGTACACCCTATGGCTACACCTTC. Its translation: CASSTPYGYTF.

The rearrangement uses TRBV7-2 and TRBJ2-2; TRBD1 is a possible D gene (5 bases). Trimming removed 3 bases at V and 5 bases at J, with 13 bases between. Germline V gene lookup returns CDR1 SGHTA and CDR2 FQGNSA. The CDR3 is 15 amino acids. DNA of the CDR3: TGTGCCAGCAGCTTGACAGAGTTCGGTACCGGGGAGCTGTTTTTT. Its protein product is CASSLTEFGTGELFF.

The rearrangement uses TRBV6-6 and TRBJ2-3; the D is unclear. V gave up 6 bases and J gave up 3 bases, with 7 bases separating them. This CDR3 region has 12 residues. From germline, CDR1 is MNHNY and CDR2 SVGAGI (reference sequence). The CDR3: CASRPQTDTQYF. In DNA form, the CDR3 reads TGTGCCAGCAGACCCCAGACAGATACGCAGTATTTT.

The chain employs TRBV5-1 and TRBJ2-5, with 9 bases lining up with TRBD2. This CDR3 is 18 amino acids long. Trimming removed 0 bases from V and 5 bases from J; junction bases left unmatched: 14. The germline gives CDR1 SGHRS, CDR2 YFSETQ. The DNA for the CDR3 is TGCGCCAGCAGCTTGGAGCCTAGCGGGGTTCAAAAGAGGGAGACCCAGTACTTC. Protein product: CASSLEPSGVQKRETQYF. Full variable domain (rest looked up from reference TRBV5-1 and TRBJ2-5): KAGVTQTPRYLIKTRGQQVTLSCSPISGHRSVSWYQQTPGQGLQFLFEYFSETQRNKGNFPGRFSGRQFSNSRSEMNVSTLELGDSALYLCASSLEPSGVQKRETQYFGPGTRLLVL.

A single count supports this clone. V gene TRBV9 combines with J gene TRBJ2-7; 8 bases are a match to TRBD2. V lost 4 bases and J lost 5; bases outside the gene matches: 14. This CDR3 is built from 16 residues. CDR1 and CDR2 (germline): SGDLS, YYNGEE. CDR3 residues: CASSTPNGGLGDEQYF. CDR3 sequence (DNA): TGTGCCAGCAGCACACCTAACGGGGGACTAGGAGACGAGCAGTACTTC.

V is TRBV5-1 and J is TRBJ1-2, with D possibly matching TRBD1 (5 bases). CDR3 size: 13 residues. CDR1 and CDR2 (germline): SGHRS, YFSETQ. V was clipped by 0 bases and J by 8 bases, with 11 bases between them. This CDR3 reads CASSLDPRVGYTF. The CDR3 nucleotides read TGCGCCAGCAGCTTGGACCCCAGGGTGGGCTACACCTTC.

J is TRBJ1-2 and V is TRBV6-1; D call uncertain. Germline V gene sequence: CDR1 MNHNS, CDR2 SASEGT. V gave up 1 base and J gave up 7 bases, with 10 bases separating them. The CDR3 loop spans 13 amino acids. CDR3 nucleotide sequence: TGTGCCAGCAGTGAAGAGCCAGGAGGTGGCTACACCTTC. Translation gives CASSEEPGGGYTF.

The chain links TRBV7-2 to TRBJ1-6; a weak D match, TRBD1 (5 bases). Germline lookup yields CDR1 SGHTA and CDR2 FQGNSA. CDR3 size: 14 residues. The ends were cut back, 2 bases at V and 6 bases at J, with 8 bases in the middle. CDR3 region: CASSLQGLNSPLHF. The CDR3 bases are TGTGCCAGCAGCTTACAGGGTCTTAATTCACCCCTCCACTTT.

The chain has TRBV11-2 and TRBJ1-2; D ambiguous. The CDR3 has 16 amino acids. Germline values: CDR1 SGHAT, CDR2 FQNNGV. The germline V and J ends were trimmed by 1 base and 4 bases, with 16 bases remaining between them. The CDR3 protein is CASSLGAGEGLYGYTF. CDR3 in DNA: TGTGCCAGCAGCTTAGGGGCCGGGGAGGGCCTCTATGGCTACACCTTC. The whole variable domain, filled in from reference TRBV11-2 and TRBJ1-2, reads EAGVAQSPRYKIIEKRQSVAFWCNPISGHATLYWYQQILGQGPKLLIQFQNNGVVDDSQLPKDRFSAERLKGVDSTLKIQPAKLEDSAVYLCASSLGAGEGLYGYTFGSGTRLTVV.

The rearrangement uses TRBV16 and TRBJ1-2, with D maybe TRBD1 (6 bases). Germline V lookup: CDR1 KGHSY, CDR2 FQNENV. The CDR3 spans 15 residues. Trimming pared 2 bases from V and 4 bases from J, leaving 14 bases between. The CDR3 sequence: CASSQQGLDFYGYTF. The DNA for the CDR3 is TGTGCCAGCAGCCAACAGGGGTTGGACTTCTATGGCTACACCTTC.